This T cell receptor beta chain originates from a study of type 1 and type 2 diabetes patients. Background on the study: The cohort mixed type 1 diabetes, type 2 diabetes and nondiabetic donors.

Trimming left V 8 bases short and J 1 base short, with 8 bases between. In germline, CDR1 is SGHAT, CDR2 FQNNGV. This CDR3 comprises 12 residues. The PCR template was genomic DNA. The TCR beta CDR3 region was amplified using 30 forward and 13 reverse primers. Each CDR3 protein is one row after TCRdb ran MiXCR on the multiplex PCR reads. The data contain 250,000 to 300,000 distinct CDR3 sequences, roughly 44% of them singletons. Donors had no other autoimmune disease or infection in four weeks. Notes on this clonotype: Its antigen is unknown.

Findings and limits, study-wide: Some expanded clones seen only in T1D might occur in additional T2D or control samples. Type 1 diabetes repertoires were significantly less diverse than type 2 diabetes ones.

The J gene is TRBJ1-1, the V gene TRBV11-2; D unresolved. The clonotype comes from a man between 18 and 29 years old with type 2 diabetes. Material for sequencing was peripheral blood mononuclear cells (PBMCs). The CDR3 coding sequence is TGTGCCAGCGGGTACCCGAACACTGAAGCTTTCTTT. Encoded protein: CASGYPNTEAFF.